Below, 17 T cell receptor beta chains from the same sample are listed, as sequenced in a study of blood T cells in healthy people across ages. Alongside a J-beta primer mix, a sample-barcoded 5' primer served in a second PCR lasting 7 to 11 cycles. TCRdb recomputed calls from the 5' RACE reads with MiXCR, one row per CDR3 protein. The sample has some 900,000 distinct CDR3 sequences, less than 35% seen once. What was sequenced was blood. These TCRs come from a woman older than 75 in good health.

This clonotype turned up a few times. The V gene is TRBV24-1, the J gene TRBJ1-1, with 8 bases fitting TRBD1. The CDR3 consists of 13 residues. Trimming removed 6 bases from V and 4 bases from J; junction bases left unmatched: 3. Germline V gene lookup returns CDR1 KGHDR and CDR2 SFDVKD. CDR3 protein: CATSRTGTTEAFF. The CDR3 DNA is TGTGCCACCAGTCGGACAGGGACCACTGAAGCTTTCTTT.

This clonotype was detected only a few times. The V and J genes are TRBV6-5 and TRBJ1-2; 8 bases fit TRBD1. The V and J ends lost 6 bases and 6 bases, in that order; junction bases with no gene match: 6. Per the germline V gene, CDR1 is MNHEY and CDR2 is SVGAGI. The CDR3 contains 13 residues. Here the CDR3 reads CASSHGDRNGYTF. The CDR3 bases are TGTGCCAGCAGCCACGGGGACAGGAATGGCTACACCTTC.

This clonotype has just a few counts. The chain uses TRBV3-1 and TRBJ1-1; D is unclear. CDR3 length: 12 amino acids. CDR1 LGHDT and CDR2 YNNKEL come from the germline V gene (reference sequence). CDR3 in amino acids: CAVSQLNTEAFF. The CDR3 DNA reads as TGTGCGGTATCACAGTTGAACACTGAAGCTTTCTTT.

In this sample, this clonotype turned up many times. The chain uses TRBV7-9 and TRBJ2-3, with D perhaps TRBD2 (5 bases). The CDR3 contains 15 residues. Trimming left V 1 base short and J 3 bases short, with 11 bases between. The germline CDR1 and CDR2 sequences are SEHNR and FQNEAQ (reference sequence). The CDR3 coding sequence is TGTGCCAGCAGCTTAGTCGTCCTAGCAACAGATACGCAGTATTTT. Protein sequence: CASSLVVLATDTQYF.

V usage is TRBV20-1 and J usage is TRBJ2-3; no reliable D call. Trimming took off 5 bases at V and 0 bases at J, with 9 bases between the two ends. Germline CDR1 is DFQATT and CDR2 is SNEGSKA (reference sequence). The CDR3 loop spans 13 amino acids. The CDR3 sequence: CSAHTTSTDTQYF. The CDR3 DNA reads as TGCAGTGCTCATACTACTAGCACAGATACGCAGTATTTT.

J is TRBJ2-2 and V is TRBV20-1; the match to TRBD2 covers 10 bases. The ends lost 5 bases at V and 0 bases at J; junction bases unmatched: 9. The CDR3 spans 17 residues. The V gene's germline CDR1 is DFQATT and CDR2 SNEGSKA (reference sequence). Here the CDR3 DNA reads TGCAGTGCTTACCGGACTAGCGGTACCTCGAACACCGGGGAGCTGTTTTTT. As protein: CSAYRTSGTSNTGELFF.

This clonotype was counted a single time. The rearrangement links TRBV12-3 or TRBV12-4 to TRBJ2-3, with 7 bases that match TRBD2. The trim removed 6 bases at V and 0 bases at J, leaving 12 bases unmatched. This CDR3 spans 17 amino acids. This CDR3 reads CASSLNLGGGSTDTQYF. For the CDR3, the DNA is TGTGCCAGCAGCCTTAATCTCGGGGGAGGGAGCACAGATACGCAGTATTTT.

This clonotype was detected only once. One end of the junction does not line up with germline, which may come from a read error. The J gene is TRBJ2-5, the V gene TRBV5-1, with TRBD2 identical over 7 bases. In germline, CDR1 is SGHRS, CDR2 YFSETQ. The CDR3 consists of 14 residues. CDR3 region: CAGSPGLVDNEQYF. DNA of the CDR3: TGCGCCGGCAGCCCCGGACTAGTAGACAATGAGCAGTACTTC.

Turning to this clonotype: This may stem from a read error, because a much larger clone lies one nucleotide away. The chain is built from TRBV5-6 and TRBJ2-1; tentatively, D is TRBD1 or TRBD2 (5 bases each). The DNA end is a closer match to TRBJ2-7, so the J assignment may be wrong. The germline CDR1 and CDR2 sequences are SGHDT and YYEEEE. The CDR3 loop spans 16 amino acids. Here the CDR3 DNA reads TGTGCCAGCAGCTTCCAGGGTGAGGACTCCTACAATGAGCAGTACTTC. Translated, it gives CASSFQGEDSYNEQYF.

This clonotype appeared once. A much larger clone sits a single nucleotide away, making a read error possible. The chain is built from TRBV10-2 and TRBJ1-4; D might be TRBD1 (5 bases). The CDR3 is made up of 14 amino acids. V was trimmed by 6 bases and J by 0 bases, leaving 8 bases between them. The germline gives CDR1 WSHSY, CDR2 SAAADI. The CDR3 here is CASSGATTNEKLFF. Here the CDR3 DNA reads TGCGCCAGCAGCGGGGCTACAACTAATGAAAAACTGTTTTTT.

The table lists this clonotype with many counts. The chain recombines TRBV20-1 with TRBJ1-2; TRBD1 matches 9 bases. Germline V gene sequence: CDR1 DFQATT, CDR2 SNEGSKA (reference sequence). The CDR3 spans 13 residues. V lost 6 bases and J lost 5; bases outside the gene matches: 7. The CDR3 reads CSARTGVYYGYTF. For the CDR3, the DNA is TGCAGTGCCCGGACAGGGGTTTATTATGGCTACACCTTC.

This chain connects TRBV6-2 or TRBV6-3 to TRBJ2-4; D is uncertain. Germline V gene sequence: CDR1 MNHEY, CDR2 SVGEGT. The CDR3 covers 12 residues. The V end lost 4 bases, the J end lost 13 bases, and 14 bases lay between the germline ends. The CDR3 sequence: CASSSPRVVQYF. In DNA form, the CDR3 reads TGTGCCAGCAGTTCTCCCCGTGTGGTGCAGTACTTC.

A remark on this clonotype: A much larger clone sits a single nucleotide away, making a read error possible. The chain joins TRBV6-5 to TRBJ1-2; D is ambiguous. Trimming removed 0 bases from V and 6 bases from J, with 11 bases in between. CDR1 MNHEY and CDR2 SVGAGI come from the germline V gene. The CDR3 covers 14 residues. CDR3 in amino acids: CASSYSTENHGYTF. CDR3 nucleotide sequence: TGTGCCAGCAGTTACTCGACGGAAAACCATGGCTACACCTTC.

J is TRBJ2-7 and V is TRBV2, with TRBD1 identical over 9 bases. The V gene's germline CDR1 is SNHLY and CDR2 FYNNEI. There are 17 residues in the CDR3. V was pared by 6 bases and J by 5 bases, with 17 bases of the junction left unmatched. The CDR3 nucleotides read TGTGCCAGCAGCAAACAAAGGTACAGGGGGCAGATGAACGAGCAGTACTTC. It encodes CASSKQRYRGQMNEQYF.

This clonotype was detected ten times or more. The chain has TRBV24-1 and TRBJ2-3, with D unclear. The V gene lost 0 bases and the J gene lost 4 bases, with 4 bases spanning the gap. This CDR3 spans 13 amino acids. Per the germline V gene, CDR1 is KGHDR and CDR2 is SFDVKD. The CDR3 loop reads CATSDLQADTQYF. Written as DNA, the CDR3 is TGTGCCACCAGTGATTTGCAGGCAGATACGCAGTATTTT.

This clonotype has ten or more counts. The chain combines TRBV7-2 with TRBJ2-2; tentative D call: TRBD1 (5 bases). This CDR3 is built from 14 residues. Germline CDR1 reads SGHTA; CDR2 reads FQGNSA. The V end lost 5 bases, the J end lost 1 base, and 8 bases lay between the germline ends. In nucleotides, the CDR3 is TGTGCCAGCAGCCACGGACAGAACACCGGGGAGCTGTTTTTT. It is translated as CASSHGQNTGELFF.

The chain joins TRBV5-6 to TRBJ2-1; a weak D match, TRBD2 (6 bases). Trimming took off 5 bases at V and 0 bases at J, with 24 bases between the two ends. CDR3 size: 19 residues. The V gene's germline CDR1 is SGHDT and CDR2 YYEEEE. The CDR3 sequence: CASRRSSGTHLSSYNEQFF. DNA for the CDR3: TGTGCCAGCAGGAGATCGAGTGGGACTCACTTGAGCTCCTACAATGAGCAGTTCTTC.